These 8 T cell receptor beta chains were sequenced from one sample in a study of T cell changes during pregnancy in multiple sclerosis. This table comes from immunoSEQ multiplex PCR, and its TCRdb copy is limited to in-frame clones, with some not included. The sample records 60,000 or so clones, about nine tenths being singletons. Sequenced material: peripheral blood, taken in the second trimester of pregnancy. The receptor set was obtained from a female donor in good health, enrolled as a control in a pregnancy study.

The CDR3 nucleotides are TGTGCCAGCAGTGCCCAAAAACAGGGGTCGGGTCAGCCCCAGCATTTT. Translating it yields CASSAQKQGSGQPQHF. The rearrangement uses TRBV2 and TRBJ1-5; TRBD1 matches 7 bases. V shed 4 bases and J 6 bases; nucleotides not matched to a gene: 12. In germline, CDR1 is SNHLY, CDR2 FYNNEI. This CDR3 is built from 16 residues.

The chain employs TRBV2 and TRBJ1-2; no reliable D call. The CDR3 has 12 amino acids. The germline CDR1 and CDR2 sequences are SNHLY and FYNNEI. The V end lost 5 bases, the J end lost 8 bases, and 12 bases lay between the germline ends. The CDR3 sequence is CASSPHEAGYTF. In DNA form, the CDR3 reads TGTGCCAGCAGTCCGCATGAGGCCGGCTACACCTTC.

J is TRBJ1-2 and V is TRBV7-8; no firm D call. The CDR3 sequence is 14 residues long. The V gene lost 2 bases and the J gene lost 3 bases, with 10 bases spanning the gap. Looked up from germline, CDR1 is SGHVS and CDR2 is FQNEAQ. The CDR3 here is CASSLTETYYGYTF. The CDR3 nucleotides read TGTGCCAGCAGCTTAACGGAGACTTACTATGGCTACACCTTC.

The rearrangement links TRBV19 to TRBJ2-5; 7 nucleotides line up with TRBD1. Germline V gene data show CDR1 as LNHDA and CDR2 as SQIVND (reference sequence). The V segment lost 4 bases and the J segment 3 bases; nucleotides outside the gene matches: 5. This CDR3 comprises 14 residues. CDR3 sequence reads: CASSSRGWKETQYF. The CDR3 nucleotides read TGTGCCAGTAGTAGCAGGGGGTGGAAAGAGACCCAGTACTTC.

V gene TRBV19 combines with J gene TRBJ2-7, with unresolved D. The CDR3 length is 14 residues. V was trimmed by 5 bases and J by 0 bases, leaving 11 bases between them. Germline V gene sequence: CDR1 LNHDA, CDR2 SQIVND (reference sequence). The CDR3 spells CASSGRENSYEQYF. CDR3 in DNA: TGTGCCAGTAGTGGTCGTGAGAACTCCTACGAGCAGTACTTC.

The chain recombines TRBV23-1 with TRBJ2-7, with TRBD1 identical over 8 bases. TRBV23-1 is an ORF; its function is uncertain. The V and J ends lost 0 bases and 4 bases, in that order; junction bases with no gene match: 11. The CDR3 has 17 amino acids. CDR3 bases: TGCGCCAGCAGTCAATCGGGGACAGGTCAAGAATGGTACGAGCAGTACTTC. It specifies CASSQSGTGQEWYEQYF.

The chain couples TRBV30 to TRBJ1-4; TRBD1 matches at 8 bases. Germline CDR1 GTSNPN, CDR2 SVGIG (reference sequence). CDR3 length: 13 amino acids. The junction had 6 bases not matched to a gene; V was cut back by 4 bases and J by 8 bases. This CDR3 is CAWMRQGREKLFF. The CDR3, as DNA: TGTGCCTGGATGAGACAGGGGCGAGAAAAACTGTTTTTT.

The J gene is TRBJ2-7, the V gene TRBV4-1; D possibly corresponds to TRBD2 (6 bases). Germline assignment: CDR1 MGHRA and CDR2 YSYEKL. The V and J ends lost 4 bases and 5 bases respectively, with 18 bases between them. This CDR3 spans 15 amino acids. The DNA of the CDR3 is TGCGCCAGCAGCCCCAATCACGGGGGTTTGGACGAGCAGTACTTC. Translated, it gives CASSPNHGGLDEQYF.